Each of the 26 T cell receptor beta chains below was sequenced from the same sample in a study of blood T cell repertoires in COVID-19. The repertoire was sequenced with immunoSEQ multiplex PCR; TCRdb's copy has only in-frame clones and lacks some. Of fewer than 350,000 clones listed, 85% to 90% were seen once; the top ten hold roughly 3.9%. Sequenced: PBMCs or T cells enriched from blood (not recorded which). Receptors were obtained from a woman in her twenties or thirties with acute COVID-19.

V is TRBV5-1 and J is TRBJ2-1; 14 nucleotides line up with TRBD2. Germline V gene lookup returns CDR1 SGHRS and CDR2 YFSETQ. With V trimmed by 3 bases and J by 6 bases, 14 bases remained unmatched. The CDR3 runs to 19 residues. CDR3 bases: TGCGCCAGCAGCTACAGAGAAGCAGGGGGACTAGCGGGAGCCAATGAGCAGTTCTTC. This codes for CASSYREAGGLAGANEQFF.

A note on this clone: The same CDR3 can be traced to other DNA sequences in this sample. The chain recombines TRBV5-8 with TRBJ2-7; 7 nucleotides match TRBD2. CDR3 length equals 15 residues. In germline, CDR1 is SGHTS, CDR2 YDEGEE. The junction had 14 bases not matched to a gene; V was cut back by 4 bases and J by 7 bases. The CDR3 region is CASSRSGGVIGEQYF. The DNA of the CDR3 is TGTGCCAGCAGCAGGTCGGGGGGAGTCATAGGGGAGCAGTACTTC.

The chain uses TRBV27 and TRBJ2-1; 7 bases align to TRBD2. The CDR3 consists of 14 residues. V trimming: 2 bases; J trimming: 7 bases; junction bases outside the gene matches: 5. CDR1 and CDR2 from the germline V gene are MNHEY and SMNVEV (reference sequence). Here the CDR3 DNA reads TGTGCCAGCAGTTTAACAGCGGGACTTAATGAGCAGTTCTTC. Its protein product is CASSLTAGLNEQFF.

CDR3 sequence (DNA): TGTGCCAGCAGTGTCGGGACTTCTTTCGGGAATGAGCAGTTCTTC. Protein product: CASSVGTSFGNEQFF. The chain has TRBV28 and TRBJ2-1; D is possibly TRBD2 (6 bases). The CDR3 has 15 amino acids. Germline V lookup: CDR1 MDHEN, CDR2 SYDVKM. The V and J ends lost 5 bases and 7 bases respectively, with 18 bases between them.

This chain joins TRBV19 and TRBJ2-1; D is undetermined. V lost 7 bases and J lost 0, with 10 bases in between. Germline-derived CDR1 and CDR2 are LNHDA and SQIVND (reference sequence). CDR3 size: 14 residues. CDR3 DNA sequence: TGTGCCAGTACCCTGACTGCCTCCTACAATGAGCAGTTCTTC. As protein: CASTLTASYNEQFF.

This CDR3 reads CASNSDGQGSYEQYF. The CDR3 nucleotides read TGTGCCAGCAACTCGGACGGACAGGGCTCCTACGAGCAGTACTTC. The chain employs TRBV7-9 and TRBJ2-7, with 8 bases matching TRBD1. CDR3 size: 15 residues. The trim removed 7 bases at V and 0 bases at J, leaving 8 bases unmatched. Germline assignment: CDR1 SEHNR and CDR2 FQNEAQ (reference sequence).

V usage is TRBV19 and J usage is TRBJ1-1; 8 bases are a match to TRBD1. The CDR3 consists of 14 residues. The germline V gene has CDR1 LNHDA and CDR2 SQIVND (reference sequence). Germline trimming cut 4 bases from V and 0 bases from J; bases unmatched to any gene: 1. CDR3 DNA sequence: TGTGCCAGTAGTACGACAGGGGTGAACACTGAAGCTTTCTTT. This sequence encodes CASSTTGVNTEAFF.

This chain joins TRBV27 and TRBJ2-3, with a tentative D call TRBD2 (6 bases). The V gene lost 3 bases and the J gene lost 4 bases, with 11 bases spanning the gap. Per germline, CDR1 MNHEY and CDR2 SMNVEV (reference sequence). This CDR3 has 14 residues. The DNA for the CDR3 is TGTGCCAGCAGTTTGGAGGGGTGGTCAGATACGCAGTATTTT. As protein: CASSLEGWSDTQYF.

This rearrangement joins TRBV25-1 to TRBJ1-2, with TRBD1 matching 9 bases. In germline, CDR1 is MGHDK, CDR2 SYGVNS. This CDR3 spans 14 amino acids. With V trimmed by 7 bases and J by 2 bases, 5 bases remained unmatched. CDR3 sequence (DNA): TGTGCCAGCAAGTCCGGGACAGGGAACTATGGCTACACCTTC. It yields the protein CASKSGTGNYGYTF.

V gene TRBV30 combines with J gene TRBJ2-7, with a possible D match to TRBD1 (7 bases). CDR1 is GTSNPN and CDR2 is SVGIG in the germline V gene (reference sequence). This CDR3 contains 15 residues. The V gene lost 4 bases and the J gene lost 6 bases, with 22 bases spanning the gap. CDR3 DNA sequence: TGTGCCTGGACCAAACCGACAGGGATGGGACTCGAGCAGTACTTC. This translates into CAWTKPTGMGLEQYF.

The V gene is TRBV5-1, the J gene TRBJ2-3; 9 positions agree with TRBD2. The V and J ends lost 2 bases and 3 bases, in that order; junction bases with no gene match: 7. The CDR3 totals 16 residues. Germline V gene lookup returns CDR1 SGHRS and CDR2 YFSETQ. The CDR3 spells CASSFASGTATDTQYF. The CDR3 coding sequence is TGCGCCAGCAGCTTCGCTAGCGGGACCGCGACAGATACGCAGTATTTT.

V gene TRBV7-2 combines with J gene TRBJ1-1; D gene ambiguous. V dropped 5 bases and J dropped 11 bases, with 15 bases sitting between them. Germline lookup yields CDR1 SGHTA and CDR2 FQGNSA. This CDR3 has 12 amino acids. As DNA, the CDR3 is TGTGCCAGCAGCCCCCCGGGAGGAGGGGCTTTCTTT. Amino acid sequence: CASSPPGGGAFF.

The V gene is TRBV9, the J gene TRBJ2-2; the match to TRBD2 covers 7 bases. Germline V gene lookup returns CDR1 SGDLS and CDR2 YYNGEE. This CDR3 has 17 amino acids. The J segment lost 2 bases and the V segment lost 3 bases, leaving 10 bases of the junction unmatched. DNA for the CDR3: TGTGCCAGCAGCGAACGGCGACTAGCAAAAAACACCGGGGAGCTGTTTTTT. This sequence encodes CASSERRLAKNTGELFF. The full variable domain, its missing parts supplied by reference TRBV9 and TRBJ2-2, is DSGVTQTPKHLITATGQRVTLRCSPRSGDLSVYWYQQSLDQGLQFLIQYYNGEERAKGNILERFSAQQFPDLHSELNLSSLELGDSALYFCASSERRLAKNTGELFFGEGSRLTVL.

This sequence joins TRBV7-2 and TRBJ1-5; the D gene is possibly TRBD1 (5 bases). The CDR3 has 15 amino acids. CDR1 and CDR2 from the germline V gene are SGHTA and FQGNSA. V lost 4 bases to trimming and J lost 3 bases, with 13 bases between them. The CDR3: CASSSVAGNNQPQHF. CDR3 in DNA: TGTGCCAGCAGCTCCGTGGCAGGGAACAATCAGCCCCAGCATTTT.

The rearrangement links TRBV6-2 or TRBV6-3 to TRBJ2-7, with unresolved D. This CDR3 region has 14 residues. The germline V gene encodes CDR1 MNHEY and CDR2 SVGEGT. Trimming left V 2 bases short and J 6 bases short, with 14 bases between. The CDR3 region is CASSYPGTEREQYF. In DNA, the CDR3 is TGTGCCAGCAGTTACCCAGGTACAGAACGCGAGCAGTACTTC.

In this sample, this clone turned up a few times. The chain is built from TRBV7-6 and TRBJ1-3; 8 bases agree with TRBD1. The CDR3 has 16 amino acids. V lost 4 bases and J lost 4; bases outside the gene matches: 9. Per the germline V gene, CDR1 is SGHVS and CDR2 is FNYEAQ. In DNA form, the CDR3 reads TGTGCCAGCAGCTCCACGAAGACAGGGGCAGGAAACACCATATATTTT. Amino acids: CASSSTKTGAGNTIYF.

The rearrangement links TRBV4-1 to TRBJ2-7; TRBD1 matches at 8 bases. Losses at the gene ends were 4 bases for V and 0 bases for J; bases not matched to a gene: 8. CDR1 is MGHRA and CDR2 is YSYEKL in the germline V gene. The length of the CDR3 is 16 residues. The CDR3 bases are TGCGCCAGCAGCCCGTTTGAGGACAGGGCCTCCTACGAGCAGTACTTC. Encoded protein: CASSPFEDRASYEQYF.

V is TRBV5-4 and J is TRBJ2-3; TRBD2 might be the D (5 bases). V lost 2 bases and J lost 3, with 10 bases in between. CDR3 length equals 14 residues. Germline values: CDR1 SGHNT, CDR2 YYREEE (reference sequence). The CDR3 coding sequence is TGTGCCAGCAGCTTACTAGGAACAACAGATACGCAGTATTTT. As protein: CASSLLGTTDTQYF. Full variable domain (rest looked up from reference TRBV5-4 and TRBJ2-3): ETGVTQSPTHLIKTRGQQVTLRCSSQSGHNTVSWYQQALGQGPQFIFQYYREEENGRGNFPPRFSGLQFPNYSSELNVNALELDDSALYLCASSLLGTTDTQYFGPGTRLTVL.

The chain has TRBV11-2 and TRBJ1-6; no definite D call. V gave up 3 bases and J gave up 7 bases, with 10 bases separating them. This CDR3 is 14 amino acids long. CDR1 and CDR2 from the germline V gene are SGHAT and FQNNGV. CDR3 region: CASSFSLFNSPLHF. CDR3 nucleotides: TGTGCCAGCAGCTTTTCACTGTTCAATTCACCCCTCCACTTT.

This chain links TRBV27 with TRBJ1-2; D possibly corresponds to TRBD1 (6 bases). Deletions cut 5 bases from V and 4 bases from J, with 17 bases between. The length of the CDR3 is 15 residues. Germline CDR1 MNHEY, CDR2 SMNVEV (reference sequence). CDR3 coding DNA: TGTGCCAGCAGTCTGGGGCAGGGGCCCCTCTATGGCTACACCTTC. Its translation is CASSLGQGPLYGYTF.

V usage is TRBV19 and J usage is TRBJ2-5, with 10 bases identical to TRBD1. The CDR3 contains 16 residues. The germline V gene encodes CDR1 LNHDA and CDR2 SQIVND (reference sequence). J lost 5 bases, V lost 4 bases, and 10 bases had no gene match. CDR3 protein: CASSRETGGWVETQYF. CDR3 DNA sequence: TGTGCCAGTAGTAGAGAGACAGGGGGCTGGGTCGAGACCCAGTACTTC.

The CDR3 loop reads CASSQDPGTYGYTF. The DNA for the CDR3 is TGTGCCAGCAGCCAAGATCCGGGAACTTATGGCTACACCTTC. The chain employs TRBV4-2 and TRBJ1-2; D not resolved. The CDR3 consists of 14 residues. Germline values: CDR1 LGHNA, CDR2 YNFKEQ. V was clipped by 0 bases and J by 5 bases, with 10 bases between them.

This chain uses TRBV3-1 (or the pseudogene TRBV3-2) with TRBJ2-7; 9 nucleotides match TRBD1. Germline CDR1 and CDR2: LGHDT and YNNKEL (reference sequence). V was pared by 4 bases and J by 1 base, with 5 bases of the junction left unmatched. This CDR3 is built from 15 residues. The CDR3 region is CASSREGTGSYEQYF. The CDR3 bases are TGTGCCAGCAGCCGAGAGGGGACAGGGTCCTACGAGCAGTACTTC.

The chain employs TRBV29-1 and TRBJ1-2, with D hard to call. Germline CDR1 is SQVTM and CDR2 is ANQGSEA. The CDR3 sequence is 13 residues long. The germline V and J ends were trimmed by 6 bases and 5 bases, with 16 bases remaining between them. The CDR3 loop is CSVTSVTGYGYTF. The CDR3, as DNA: TGCAGCGTGACCTCCGTCACCGGGTATGGCTACACCTTC.

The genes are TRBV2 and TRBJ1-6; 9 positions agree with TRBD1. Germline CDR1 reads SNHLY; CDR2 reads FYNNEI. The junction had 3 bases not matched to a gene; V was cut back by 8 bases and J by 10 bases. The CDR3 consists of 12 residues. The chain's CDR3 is CASLTGGSPLHF. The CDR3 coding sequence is TGTGCCAGCCTCACAGGGGGCTCACCCCTCCACTTT.

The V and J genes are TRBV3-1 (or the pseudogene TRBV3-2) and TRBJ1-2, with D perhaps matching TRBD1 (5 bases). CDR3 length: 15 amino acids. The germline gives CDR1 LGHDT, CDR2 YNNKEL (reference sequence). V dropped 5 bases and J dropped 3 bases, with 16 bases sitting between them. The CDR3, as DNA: TGTGCCAGCAGCTACGGCATAGGGGAGGACTATGGCTACACCTTC. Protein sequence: CASSYGIGEDYGYTF.